Listed here are 6 T cell receptor beta chains from one sample, sequenced in a study of blood T cell repertoires in COVID-19. Profiled with immunoSEQ multiplex PCR; TCRdb holds only in-frame clones, not every one. In the table there are a few hundred thousand clones, 80% to 85% of which are singletons. The sample comprised PBMCs or T cells enriched from blood (not recorded which). The receptors here all came from a man between 40 and 49 years old who had been exposed to COVID-19.

The CDR3 nucleotides are TGTGCCAGCAGCCTACGGGACATGTATGAAGCTTTCTTT. Translation: CASSLRDMYEAFF. The gene calls are TRBV7-9 and TRBJ1-1; possible D gene TRBD1, 6 bases. The CDR3 totals 13 residues. CDR1 is SEHNR, CDR2 FQNEAQ, per germline (reference sequence). The V end lost 5 bases, the J end lost 7 bases, and 14 bases lay between the germline ends.

The genes are TRBV29-1 and TRBJ1-5; D gene uncertain. The CDR3 covers 13 residues. The V gene's germline CDR1 is SQVTM and CDR2 ANQGSEA. V was pared by 4 bases and J by 7 bases, with 14 bases between. The CDR3 here is CSVVISGGQPQHF. The DNA for the CDR3 is TGCAGCGTTGTTATCTCAGGAGGACAGCCCCAGCATTTT.

This sequence joins TRBV5-4 and TRBJ2-1, with 11 bases aligning to TRBD1. This CDR3 has 16 amino acids. Germline V gene sequence: CDR1 SGHNT, CDR2 YYREEE (reference sequence). The V gene end was trimmed by 4 bases and the J gene end by 9 bases; junction bases not matched to a gene: 12. The CDR3 DNA sequence: TGTGCCAGCAGCCTTCCGGGGACAGGGGGTAGAGGTGAGCAGTTCTTC. It encodes CASSLPGTGGRGEQFF.

J is TRBJ1-5 and V is TRBV6-1, with 9 positions matching TRBD1. V lost 3 bases to trimming and J lost 3 bases; unmatched junction nucleotides: 3. This CDR3 has 15 residues. Germline V gives CDR1 MNHNS, CDR2 SASEGT. CDR3 in amino acids: CASSEGQGPNQPQHF. The CDR3, as DNA: TGTGCCAGCAGTGAGGGACAGGGCCCCAATCAGCCCCAGCATTTT.

The V gene is TRBV5-1, the J gene TRBJ2-3; D is possibly TRBD1 (6 bases). V was shortened by 6 bases and J by 0 bases, with 14 bases between the two germline ends. Germline values: CDR1 SGHRS, CDR2 YFSETQ. There are 15 residues in the CDR3. In nucleotides, the CDR3 is TGCGCCAGCACATACGATGGGACAAGCACAGATACGCAGTATTTT. Translating gives CASTYDGTSTDTQYF.

This chain links TRBV29-1 with TRBJ1-1; 8 bases line up with TRBD1. Looked up from germline, CDR1 is SQVTM and CDR2 is ANQGSEA. The CDR3 runs to 15 residues. Germline trimming cut 7 bases from V and 4 bases from J; bases unmatched to any gene: 14. CDR3 protein: CSARRLQGDITEAFF. As DNA, the CDR3 is TGCAGCGCTAGGCGCCTACAGGGGGATATCACTGAAGCTTTCTTT.